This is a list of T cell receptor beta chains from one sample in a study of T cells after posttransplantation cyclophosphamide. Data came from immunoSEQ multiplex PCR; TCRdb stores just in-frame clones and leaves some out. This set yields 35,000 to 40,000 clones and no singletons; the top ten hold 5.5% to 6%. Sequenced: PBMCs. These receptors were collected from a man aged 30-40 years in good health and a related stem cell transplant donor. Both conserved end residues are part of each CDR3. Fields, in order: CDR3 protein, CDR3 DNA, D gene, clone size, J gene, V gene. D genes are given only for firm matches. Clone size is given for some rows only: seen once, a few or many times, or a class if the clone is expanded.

cdr3_aa: CASSLLQVQETQYF; cdr3_nt: TGTGCCAGCAGTCTTCTACAGGTCCAAGAGACCCAGTACTTC; d_call: NA; clone_size: few; j_call: TRBJ2-5; v_call: TRBV28
cdr3_aa: CASSQGTGMGSGNTIYF; cdr3_nt: TGCGCCAGCAGCCAAGGGACAGGGATGGGTTCTGGAAACACCATATATTTT; d_call: TRBD1; clone_size: many; j_call: TRBJ1-3; v_call: TRBV5-1
cdr3_aa: CASSSQDSLRETQYF; cdr3_nt: TGTGCCAGCAGTTCCCAGGACAGCCTCCGGGAGACCCAGTACTTC; d_call: NA; clone_size: NA; j_call: TRBJ2-5; v_call: TRBV27
cdr3_aa: CASSQGLNTGELFF; cdr3_nt: TGTGCCAGCAGCCAGGGACTTAACACCGGGGAGCTGTTTTTT; d_call: NA; clone_size: many; j_call: TRBJ2-2; v_call: TRBV7-2
cdr3_aa: CASSSGDRGTQYF; cdr3_nt: TGTGCCAGCTCGTCAGGGGACAGAGGGACCCAGTACTTC; d_call: TRBD1; clone_size: many; j_call: TRBJ2-5; v_call: TRBV19
cdr3_aa: CASSLGGQMSSPLHF; cdr3_nt: TGTGCCAGCAGCTTAGGTGGACAAATGAGTTCACCCCTCCACTTT; d_call: NA; clone_size: many; j_call: TRBJ1-6; v_call: TRBV7-9
cdr3_aa: CASRQGGEGVEKLFF; cdr3_nt: TGTGCCAGCAGACAGGGGGGGGAAGGCGTTGAAAAACTGTTTTTT; d_call: TRBD1; clone_size: many; j_call: TRBJ1-4; v_call: TRBV28
cdr3_aa: CASSPTLRAGLGQYF; cdr3_nt: TGTGCCAGCAGCCCGACCCTCAGGGCCGGCCTGGGGCAGTACTTC; d_call: NA; clone_size: few; j_call: TRBJ2-7; v_call: TRBV7-2
cdr3_aa: CASRTRGYNSPLHF; cdr3_nt: TGTGCCAGCAGAACCAGGGGGTATAATTCACCCCTCCACTTT; d_call: TRBD1; clone_size: many; j_call: TRBJ1-6; v_call: TRBV6-5
cdr3_aa: CASSSRDRKFYGYTF; cdr3_nt: TGTGCCAGCAGCTCCCGGGACAGAAAATTCTATGGCTACACCTTC; d_call: TRBD1; clone_size: NA; j_call: TRBJ1-2; v_call: TRBV7-8
cdr3_aa: CASSATGDSTDTQYF; cdr3_nt: TGTGCCAGCAGCGCCACAGGAGATAGCACAGATACGCAGTATTTT; d_call: NA; clone_size: NA; j_call: TRBJ2-3; v_call: TRBV9
cdr3_aa: CASSYTRGSSYEQYF; cdr3_nt: TGTGCCAGCAGTTACACGAGGGGATCATCCTACGAGCAGTACTTC; d_call: NA; clone_size: many; j_call: TRBJ2-7; v_call: TRBV6-5
cdr3_aa: CASSPNSGANVLTF; cdr3_nt: TGTGCCAGCAGCCCAAACTCTGGGGCCAACGTCCTGACTTTC; d_call: NA; clone_size: many; j_call: TRBJ2-6; v_call: TRBV5-6
cdr3_aa: CASSLAGTGGDYGYTF; cdr3_nt: TGTGCCAGCAGCTTGGCCGGGACAGGGGGCGACTATGGCTACACCTTC; d_call: TRBD1; clone_size: many; j_call: TRBJ1-2; v_call: TRBV5-4
cdr3_aa: CASTFRGGINSPLHF; cdr3_nt: TGTGCCAGCACCTTCCGGGGAGGGATTAATTCACCCCTCCACTTT; d_call: NA; clone_size: many; j_call: TRBJ1-6; v_call: TRBV6-1
cdr3_aa: CASSEEGGYEQYF; cdr3_nt: TGTGCCAGCAGTGAAGAGGGTGGGTACGAGCAGTACTTC; d_call: NA; clone_size: many; j_call: TRBJ2-7; v_call: TRBV2
cdr3_aa: CAISEPGQGTDTQYF; cdr3_nt: TGTGCCATCAGTGAGCCAGGACAGGGCACAGATACGCAGTATTTT; d_call: TRBD1; clone_size: few; j_call: TRBJ2-3; v_call: TRBV10-3
cdr3_aa: CASSYPRGGDIQYF; cdr3_nt: TGCGCCAGCAGCTATCCTAGAGGGGGGGACATTCAGTACTTC; d_call: NA; clone_size: many; j_call: TRBJ2-4; v_call: TRBV4-1
cdr3_aa: CASSLGTALAKNIQYF; cdr3_nt: TGCGCCAGCAGCCTCGGGACAGCTCTAGCCAAAAACATTCAGTACTTC; d_call: TRBD1; clone_size: few; j_call: TRBJ2-4; v_call: TRBV5-1
cdr3_aa: CASSPGSGPSLYGYTF; cdr3_nt: TGTGCCAGCAGTCCTGGCTCAGGTCCTTCCCTCTATGGCTACACCTTC; d_call: NA; clone_size: many; j_call: TRBJ1-2; v_call: TRBV27
cdr3_aa: CATSRPSGGPDRTQYF; cdr3_nt: TGTGCCACCAGCAGACCCAGCGGGGGGCCGGATAGGACCCAGTACTTC; d_call: TRBD2; clone_size: NA; j_call: TRBJ2-5; v_call: TRBV15
cdr3_aa: CASGLGGPGETQYF; cdr3_nt: TGTGCTAGTGGTTTGGGGGGGCCAGGGGAGACCCAGTACTTC; d_call: NA; clone_size: many; j_call: TRBJ2-5; v_call: TRBV12-5
cdr3_aa: CASSYWRGGLQGYNEQFF; cdr3_nt: TGTGCCAGCAGTTACTGGCGGGGGGGCCTGCAGGGGTACAATGAGCAGTTCTTC; d_call: TRBD2; clone_size: many; j_call: TRBJ2-1; v_call: TRBV6-2/TRBV6-3
cdr3_aa: CASSPTEFTGSSWNIQYF; cdr3_nt: TGTGCCAGCAGTCCAACCGAATTCACAGGGTCGTCATGGAACATTCAGTACTTC; d_call: NA; clone_size: many; j_call: TRBJ2-4; v_call: TRBV27
cdr3_aa: CASSSWTGDEKLFF; cdr3_nt: TGTGCCAGTAGTTCATGGACAGGGGATGAAAAACTGTTTTTT; d_call: TRBD1; clone_size: many; j_call: TRBJ1-4; v_call: TRBV19
cdr3_aa: CASSKAGGHNEQFF; cdr3_nt: TGTGCCAGTAGTAAAGCGGGGGGGCATAATGAGCAGTTCTTC; d_call: TRBD2; clone_size: many; j_call: TRBJ2-1; v_call: TRBV19
cdr3_aa: CASSFLSSPLHF; cdr3_nt: TGTGCCAGCAGCTTCTTGTCCTCACCCCTCCACTTT; d_call: NA; clone_size: many; j_call: TRBJ1-6; v_call: TRBV5-6
cdr3_aa: CASSDRGPGNTIYF; cdr3_nt: TGTGCCAGCAGTGATAGGGGGCCGGGAAACACCATATATTTT; d_call: TRBD1; clone_size: many; j_call: TRBJ1-3; v_call: TRBV2
cdr3_aa: CASSYSPGGNEQYF; cdr3_nt: TGTGCCAGCAGTTACTCACCGGGGGGAAACGAGCAGTACTTC; d_call: TRBD2; clone_size: many; j_call: TRBJ2-7; v_call: TRBV6-2/TRBV6-3
cdr3_aa: CASSPRTRGEQYF; cdr3_nt: TGTGCCAGTAGTCCTCGTACCAGGGGCGAGCAGTACTTC; d_call: NA; clone_size: many; j_call: TRBJ2-7; v_call: TRBV19
cdr3_aa: CASSLAPVSETQYF; cdr3_nt: TGCGCCAGCAGCTTGGCCCCGGTTTCAGAGACCCAGTACTTC; d_call: NA; clone_size: NA; j_call: TRBJ2-5; v_call: TRBV5-1
cdr3_aa: CSVEERGLNEQYF; cdr3_nt: TGCAGCGTTGAAGAAAGGGGTCTGAACGAGCAGTACTTC; d_call: NA; clone_size: few; j_call: TRBJ2-7; v_call: TRBV29-1
cdr3_aa: CASSLQGYGANVLTF; cdr3_nt: TGTGCCAGCAGCCTACAGGGATATGGGGCCAACGTCCTGACTTTC; d_call: NA; clone_size: many; j_call: TRBJ2-6; v_call: TRBV27